Listed below are T cell receptor beta chains from one sample, sequenced in a study of T-cell memory formation after mild COVID-19. A single record per CDR3 protein comes from TCRdb applying MiXCR to the 5' RACE reads. The sample yields 150,000 to 200,000 distinct CDR3 sequences, 30% to 35% seen once. Material for sequencing was PBMCs or a T cell subset sorted from them (not recorded which). The receptors were sampled from an adult woman who had mild COVID-19 (a few samples of this study predate the infection). Cell type and time point are not known. CDR3s include the opening cysteine and the closing phenylalanine or tryptophan. The order of the fields is V gene, D gene, J gene, clone size, CDR3 length, CDR3 DNA, CDR3 protein. D genes are given only for firm matches. Rows give clone size only sometimes, using once, few, many, or a class for an expanded clone.

V gene: TRBV18; D gene: .; J gene: TRBJ1-1; clone size: .; CDR3 length: 14; CDR3 DNA: TGTGCCAGCTCACCCCGGCGGGACTCCCCTGAAGCTTTCTTT; CDR3 protein: CASSPRRDSPEAFF
V gene: TRBV29-1; D gene: TRBD2; J gene: TRBJ2-3; clone size: .; CDR3 length: 15; CDR3 DNA: TGCAGCGTAGGCGGACTAGCCTCAATCCCAGATACGCAGTATTTT; CDR3 protein: CSVGGLASIPDTQYF
V gene: TRBV5-1; D gene: .; J gene: TRBJ2-1; clone size: few; CDR3 length: 15; CDR3 DNA: TGCGCCAGCAGCTTAGACTCTATGGGATACAATGAGCAGTTCTTC; CDR3 protein: CASSLDSMGYNEQFF
V gene: TRBV5-1; D gene: TRBD1; J gene: TRBJ2-2; clone size: .; CDR3 length: 16; CDR3 DNA: TGCGCCAGCAGTTCTGGACCAGACAGGGACACCGGGGAGCTGTTTTTT; CDR3 protein: CASSSGPDRDTGELFF
V gene: TRBV20-1; D gene: TRBD2; J gene: TRBJ2-1; clone size: .; CDR3 length: 15; CDR3 DNA: TGCAGTGCTCCGAATCTAGCGGGGGACTACAATGAGCAGTTCTTC; CDR3 protein: CSAPNLAGDYNEQFF
V gene: TRBV5-6; D gene: TRBD1; J gene: TRBJ2-5; clone size: .; CDR3 length: 13; CDR3 DNA: TGTGCCAGCAGCCACGGGACAGAAGAGACCCAGTACTTC; CDR3 protein: CASSHGTEETQYF
V gene: TRBV6-2/TRBV6-3; D gene: TRBD1; J gene: TRBJ2-7; clone size: .; CDR3 length: 14; CDR3 DNA: TGTGCCAGCAGGAATATCCGGGACAGGTACGAGCAGTACTTC; CDR3 protein: CASRNIRDRYEQYF
V gene: TRBV12-3/TRBV12-4; D gene: .; J gene: TRBJ2-3; clone size: .; CDR3 length: 13; CDR3 DNA: TGTGCCAGCAGTTTGGGAGGTTCAGATACGCAGTATTTT; CDR3 protein: CASSLGGSDTQYF
V gene: TRBV5-1; D gene: .; J gene: TRBJ1-6; clone size: few; CDR3 length: 15; CDR3 DNA: TGCGCCAGCAGCTTGGAGGGGGGAAGAGATTCACCCCTCCACTTT; CDR3 protein: CASSLEGGRDSPLHF
V gene: TRBV25-1; D gene: .; J gene: TRBJ2-3; clone size: .; CDR3 length: 11; CDR3 DNA: TGTGCCAGCGGACGGTTAGGTACGCAGTATTTT; CDR3 protein: CASGRLGTQYF